This T cell receptor (beta chain) stems from a study of T-cell memory formation after mild COVID-19. This clonotype was seen a few times. Via MiXCR, TCRdb re-called the 5' RACE reads, giving one row per CDR3 protein. The data contain 50,000 or so distinct CDR3 sequences, 25% to 30% of them seen just once; the ten biggest clones take up approximately 43%. Trimming left V 5 bases short and J 2 bases short, with 17 bases between. The length of the CDR3 is 16 residues. CDR1 MDHEN and CDR2 SYDVKM come from the germline V gene. This clonotype originated in a man between 18 and 35 years old who had mild COVID-19 (a few samples of this study predate the infection). Cell type and time point are not known. This chain connects TRBV28 to TRBJ2-3; the D gene is possibly TRBD1 (5 bases). Sequences were obtained from PBMCs or a T cell subset sorted from them (not recorded which). CDR3 amino acids: CASSPVRATDTDTQYF. The CDR3, as DNA: TGTGCCAGCAGTCCCGTACGGGCGACAGACACAGATACGCAGTATTTT. The full variable domain, completed using reference TRBV28 and TRBJ2-3, is DVKVTQSSRYLVKRTGEKVFLECVQDMDHENMFWYRQDPGLGLRLIYFSYDVKMKEKGDIPEGYSVSREKKERFSLILESASTNQTSMYLCASSPVRATDTDTQYFGPGTRLTVL.